What follows is one T cell receptor beta chain and its context. No antigen is known for it. This sample's treatment: 10-day PBMC culture with coronavirus spike peptide pools or control peptides (ViraFEST assay). PCR positivity dates ran from March to December 2020, preceding US Alpha, Beta and Delta variants. It was after 10 days of culture that CD4+ T cells were isolated by negative selection. Scientists ran DNA taken from cultured CD4+ T cells through the Oncomine TCR Beta short-read assay for sequencing. TCRdb independently ran MiXCR on the PCR reads; one entry per CDR3 protein. The sample has around 20,000 distinct CDR3 sequences, 40% to 45% seen once; the top ten hold around 2.9%. The sample comes from a study of vaccination and CD4 T cells after COVID-19. V shed 6 bases, J shed 1 base, and the junction held 5 bases outside the gene matches. This CDR3 has 15 residues. Germline V CDR1 and CDR2: MNHNS, SASEGT.

V and J are TRBV6-1 and TRBJ2-3, with 9 bases lining up with TRBD2. This specimen was CD4+ T cells from blood, cultured in vitro, taken after SARS-CoV-2 vaccination. The TCR originated in a human donor who had recovered from COVID-19. The CDR3 sequence is CASRKAGGGTDTQYF. In DNA, the CDR3 is TGTGCCAGCAGAAAAGCGGGAGGCGGCACAGATACGCAGTATTTT.